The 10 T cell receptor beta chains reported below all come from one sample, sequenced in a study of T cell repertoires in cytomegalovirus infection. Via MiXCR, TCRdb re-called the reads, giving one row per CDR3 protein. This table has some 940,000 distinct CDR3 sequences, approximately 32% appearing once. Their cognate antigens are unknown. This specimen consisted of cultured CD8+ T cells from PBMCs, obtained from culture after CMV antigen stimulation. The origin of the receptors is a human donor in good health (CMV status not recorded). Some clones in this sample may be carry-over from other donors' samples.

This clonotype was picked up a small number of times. The DNA for the CDR3 is TGCAGTGCTAGAGTCCCCTACCTCCCCTTTCGGGACAGGGAACACTCTGAAGCTTTCTTT. Protein sequence: CSARVPYLPFRDREHSEAFF. The J gene is TRBJ1-1, the V gene TRBV20-1; 9 bases map to TRBD1. Germline V gene lookup returns CDR1 DFQATT and CDR2 SNEGSKA (reference sequence). The trim removed 1 base at V and 6 bases at J, leaving 24 bases unmatched. CDR3 length: 20 residues.

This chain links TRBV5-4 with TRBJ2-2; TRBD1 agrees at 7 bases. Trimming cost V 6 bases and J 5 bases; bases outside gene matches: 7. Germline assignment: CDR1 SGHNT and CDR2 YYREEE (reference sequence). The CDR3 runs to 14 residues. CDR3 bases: TGTGCCAGCATAGGGGGCCCGGGAACCGGGGAGCTGTTTTTT. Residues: CASIGGPGTGELFF.

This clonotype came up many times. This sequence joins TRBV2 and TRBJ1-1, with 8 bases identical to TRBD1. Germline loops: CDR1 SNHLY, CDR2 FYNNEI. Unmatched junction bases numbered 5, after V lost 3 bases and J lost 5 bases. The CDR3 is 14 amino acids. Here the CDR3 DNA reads TGTGCCAGCAGTGATGGACAGGGACGTACTGAAGCTTTCTTT. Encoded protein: CASSDGQGRTEAFF. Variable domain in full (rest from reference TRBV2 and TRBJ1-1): EPEVTQTPSHQVTQMGQEVILRCVPISNHLYFYWYRQILGQKVEFLVSFYNNEISEKSEIFDDQFSVERPDGSNFTLKIRSTKLEDSAMYFCASSDGQGRTEAFFGQGTRLTVV.

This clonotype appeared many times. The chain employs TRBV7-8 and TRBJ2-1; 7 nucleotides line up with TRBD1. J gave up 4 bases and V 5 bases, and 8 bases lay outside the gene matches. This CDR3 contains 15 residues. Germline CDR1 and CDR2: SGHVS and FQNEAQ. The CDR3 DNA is TGTGCCAGCAGCCTACAGGGGACCGCGTACAATGAGCAGTTCTTC. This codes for CASSLQGTAYNEQFF.

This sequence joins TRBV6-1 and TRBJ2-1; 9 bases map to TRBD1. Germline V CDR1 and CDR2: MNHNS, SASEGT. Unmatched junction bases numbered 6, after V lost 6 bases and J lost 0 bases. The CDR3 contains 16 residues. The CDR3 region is CASRLGQGSSYNEQFF. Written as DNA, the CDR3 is TGTGCCAGCAGACTTGGACAGGGGAGCTCCTACAATGAGCAGTTCTTC.

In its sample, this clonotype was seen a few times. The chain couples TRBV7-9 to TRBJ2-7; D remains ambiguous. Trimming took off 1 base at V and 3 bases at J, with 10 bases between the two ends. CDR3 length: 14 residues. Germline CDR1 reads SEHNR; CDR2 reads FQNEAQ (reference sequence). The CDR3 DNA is TGTGCCAGCAGCTTAGTTGGAAGCCTCTACGAGCAGTACTTC. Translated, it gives CASSLVGSLYEQYF. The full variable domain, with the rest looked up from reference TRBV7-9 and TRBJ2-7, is DTGVSQNPRHKITKRGQNVTFRCDPISEHNRLYWYRQTLGQGPEFLTYFQNEAQLEKSRLLSDRFSAERPKGSFSTLEIQRTEQGDSAMYLCASSLVGSLYEQYFGPGTRLTVT.

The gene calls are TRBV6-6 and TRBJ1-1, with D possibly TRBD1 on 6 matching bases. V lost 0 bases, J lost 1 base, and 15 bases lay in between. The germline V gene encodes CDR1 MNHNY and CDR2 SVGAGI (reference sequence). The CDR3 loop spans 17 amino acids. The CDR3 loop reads CASSYSNRAIRNTEAFF. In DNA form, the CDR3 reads TGTGCCAGCAGTTACTCGAACAGGGCAATTAGGAACACTGAAGCTTTCTTT.

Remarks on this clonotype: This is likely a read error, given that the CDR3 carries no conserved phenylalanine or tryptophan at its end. The CDR3 spells CASSEERGQVYLWGYTS. CDR3 in DNA: TGTGCCAGCAGTGAAGAACGTGGACAGGTCTACCTATGGGGCTACACCTCC. The V gene is TRBV6-1, the J gene TRBJ1-2; 7 bases line up with TRBD1. Germline V gives CDR1 MNHNS, CDR2 SASEGT. The length of the CDR3 is 17 residues. Trimming at V came to 1 base and at J to 8 bases, leaving 16 bases not matched to a gene.

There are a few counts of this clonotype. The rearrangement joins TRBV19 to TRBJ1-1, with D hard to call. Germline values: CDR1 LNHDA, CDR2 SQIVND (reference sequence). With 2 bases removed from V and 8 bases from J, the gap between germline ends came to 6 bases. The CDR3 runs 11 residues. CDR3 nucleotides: TGTGCCAGTAGTATATCGGGGGAAGCTTTCTTT. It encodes CASSISGEAFF.

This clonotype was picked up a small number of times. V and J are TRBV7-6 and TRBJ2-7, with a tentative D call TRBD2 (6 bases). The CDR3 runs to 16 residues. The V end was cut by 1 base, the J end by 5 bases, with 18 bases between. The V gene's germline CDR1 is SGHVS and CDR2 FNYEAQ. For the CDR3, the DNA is TGTGCCAGCAGCTTAGGTGCGGGGCCCGGGCTCGACGAGCAGTACTTC. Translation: CASSLGAGPGLDEQYF. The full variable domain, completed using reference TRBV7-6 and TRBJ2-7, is GAGVSQSPRYKVTKRGQDVALRCDPISGHVSLYWYRQALGQGPEFLTYFNYEAQQDKSGLPNDRFSAERPEGSISTLTIQRTEQRDSAMYRCASSLGAGPGLDEQYFGPGTRLTVT.